A single sample gave rise to the 9 T cell receptor beta chains below, sequenced in a study of T-cell reconstitution after alpha-beta-depleted transplantation in children. Molecular barcoding with unique molecular identifiers was used for the TCRbeta library. TCRdb itself ran the PCR reads through MiXCR, one entry per CDR3 protein. The profile shows about 250,000 distinct CDR3 sequences, 20% to 30% of them singletons. Sequences were derived from PBMCs, mostly from graft donor cells, sampled 360 days after TCRalphabeta/CD19-depleted stem cell transplant. Receptor source: a female patient younger than 10 who had a stem cell transplant for congenital amegakaryocytic thrombocytopenia, so the T cells may come from the graft donor.

The chain has TRBV20-1 and TRBJ1-4, with 9 nucleotides matching TRBD1. With 3 bases clipped from V and 3 bases from J, the junction kept 8 bases outside the gene matches. The germline V gene has CDR1 DFQATT and CDR2 SNEGSKA (reference sequence). CDR3 length: 16 residues. Here the CDR3 reads CSASPAGQGPNEKLFF. CDR3 in DNA: TGCAGTGCTAGCCCGGCGGGACAGGGACCTAATGAAAAACTGTTTTTT.

The V call is TRBV19, the J call TRBJ2-1; possible D gene TRBD1, 6 bases. Germline V lookup: CDR1 LNHDA, CDR2 SQIVND (reference sequence). The CDR3 is made up of 14 amino acids. Trimming took 0 bases from V and 6 from J, leaving 9 bases between them. This CDR3 reads CASSIDPRGNEQFF. CDR3 coding DNA: TGTGCCAGTAGTATAGATCCCAGGGGCAATGAGCAGTTCTTC.

There are many counts of this clonotype. This chain connects TRBV29-1 to TRBJ1-1, with TRBD1 matching 8 bases. CDR1 and CDR2 from the germline V gene are SQVTM and ANQGSEA. CDR3 length equals 16 residues. V shed 0 bases and J 1 base; nucleotides not matched to a gene: 7. The CDR3 nucleotides are TGCAGCGTTGAAGACTGGACAGGGTTAGGGAACACTGAAGCTTTCTTT. Amino acid sequence: CSVEDWTGLGNTEAFF.

The CDR3 loop reads CASTPTGANYGYTF. The CDR3 DNA reads TGCGCCAGCACCCCAACGGGGGCTAACTATGGCTACACCTTC. The genes are TRBV5-1 and TRBJ1-2, with D maybe TRBD1 (5 bases). This CDR3 is built from 14 residues. V gave up 6 bases and J gave up 0 bases, with 12 bases separating them. Germline V gene lookup returns CDR1 SGHRS and CDR2 YFSETQ.

The V call is TRBV4-3, the J call TRBJ1-1; D is unclear. The CDR3 has 13 residues. V lost 0 bases to trimming and J lost 2 bases, with 4 bases between them. Germline V gene data show CDR1 as LGHNA and CDR2 as YSLEER. The DNA for the CDR3 is TGCGCCAGCAGCCAAGACGGAAACACTGAAGCTTTCTTT. It is translated as CASSQDGNTEAFF.

V is TRBV28 and J is TRBJ2-3; D gene unclear. The V end lost 6 bases, the J end lost 3 bases, and 13 bases lay between the germline ends. The CDR3 covers 14 residues. Germline CDR1 MDHEN, CDR2 SYDVKM. Here the CDR3 reads CASSPVGRTDTQYF. CDR3 nucleotides: TGTGCCAGCAGCCCAGTTGGTAGGACAGATACGCAGTATTTT.

Only a few counts were recorded for this clonotype. V gene TRBV7-9 combines with J gene TRBJ1-5; TRBD1 agrees at 7 bases. CDR1 SEHNR and CDR2 FQNEAQ come from the germline V gene (reference sequence). Losses at the gene ends were 4 bases for V and 6 bases for J; bases not matched to a gene: 6. This CDR3 spans 14 amino acids. The CDR3 sequence is CASSSGTAGQPQHF. In nucleotides, the CDR3 is TGTGCCAGCAGCTCCGGGACAGCGGGTCAGCCCCAGCATTTT. The whole variable domain, remainder taken from reference TRBV7-9 and TRBJ1-5, is DTGVSQNPRHKITKRGQNVTFRCDPISEHNRLYWYRQTLGQGPEFLTYFQNEAQLEKSRLLSDRFSAERPKGSFSTLEIQRTEQGDSAMYLCASSSGTAGQPQHFGDGTRLSIL.

The chain uses TRBV5-4 and TRBJ2-2, with D perhaps matching TRBD1 or TRBD2 (5 bases each). Germline CDR1 reads SGHNT; CDR2 reads YYREEE (reference sequence). The CDR3 length is 14 residues. Trimming took 4 bases from V and 5 from J, leaving 12 bases between them. The CDR3 sequence is CASSRGGKTGELFF. For the CDR3, the DNA is TGTGCCAGCAGCCGGGGCGGTAAGACCGGGGAGCTGTTTTTT. The full variable domain, its missing parts supplied by reference TRBV5-4 and TRBJ2-2, is ETGVTQSPTHLIKTRGQQVTLRCSSQSGHNTVSWYQQALGQGPQFIFQYYREEENGRGNFPPRFSGLQFPNYSSELNVNALELDDSALYLCASSRGGKTGELFFGEGSRLTVL.

This clonotype was recorded a few times. This chain joins TRBV5-1 and TRBJ2-7, with D possibly matching TRBD2 (6 bases). The CDR3 consists of 13 residues. Germline CDR1 reads SGHRS; CDR2 reads YFSETQ. Trimming removed 0 bases at V and 5 bases at J, with 9 bases between. DNA for the CDR3: TGCGCCAGCAGCTTGGGAGGCGGGGACGAGCAGTACTTC. This codes for CASSLGGGDEQYF.